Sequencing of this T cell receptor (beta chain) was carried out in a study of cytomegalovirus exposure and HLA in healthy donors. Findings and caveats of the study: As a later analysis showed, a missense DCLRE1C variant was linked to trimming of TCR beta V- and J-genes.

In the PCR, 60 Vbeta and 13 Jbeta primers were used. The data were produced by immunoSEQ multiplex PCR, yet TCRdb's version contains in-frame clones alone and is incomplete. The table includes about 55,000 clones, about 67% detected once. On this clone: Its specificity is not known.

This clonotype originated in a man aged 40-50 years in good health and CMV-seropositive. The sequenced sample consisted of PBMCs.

The CDR3, as DNA: TGTGCCAGCAGCCACAACGAGGCCGGGGGTAGTGAAAAACTGTTTTTT. It translates to CASSHNEAGGSEKLFF. The chain uses TRBV4-2 and TRBJ1-4; weak D call: TRBD1 (5 bases). Between the trimmed V and J ends, which lost 3 bases and 7 bases, there was a span of 18 bases. The CDR3 loop spans 16 amino acids. Germline V gene sequence: CDR1 LGHNA, CDR2 YNFKEQ.